This entry lists 25 T cell receptor beta chains sequenced from one sample in a study of shared clonotypes between healthy human individuals. Assay: immunoSEQ multiplex PCR; the TCRdb copy retains only in-frame clones and omits some. The repertoire holds 800,000 to 1,200,000 clones, with approximately 80% as singletons. The source material was memory CD4+ T cells from PBMCs. The sample's subset: CD45RA-negative fraction. The receptors were gathered from a young man in good health. Some clones in this sample may be carry-over from other donors' samples.

The chain is built from TRBV5-1 and TRBJ2-5, with D perhaps TRBD2 (6 bases). V gave up 5 bases and J gave up 5 bases, with 13 bases separating them. The CDR3 covers 13 residues. Germline V CDR1 and CDR2: SGHRS, YFSETQ. CDR3 protein: CASSIRGYETQYF. The CDR3 nucleotides are TGCGCCAGCAGTATCCGGGGGTACGAGACCCAGTACTTC. Using reference TRBV5-1 and TRBJ2-5 for the parts outside the CDR3, the full variable domain is KAGVTQTPRYLIKTRGQQVTLSCSPISGHRSVSWYQQTPGQGLQFLFEYFSETQRNKGNFPGRFSGRQFSNSRSEMNVSTLELGDSALYLCASSIRGYETQYFGPGTRLLVL.

This chain joins TRBV19 and TRBJ2-1; 10 bases line up with TRBD2. The CDR3 extends over 15 amino acids. The V gene end was trimmed by 9 bases and the J gene end by 4 bases; junction bases not matched to a gene: 9. Germline V lookup: CDR1 LNHDA, CDR2 SQIVND (reference sequence). Written as DNA, the CDR3 is TGTGCCAGAACCCCTCTAGCGGGAGTATACAATGAGCAGTTCTTC. Translation gives CARTPLAGVYNEQFF. Full variable domain (outside the CDR3, taken from reference TRBV19 and TRBJ2-1): DGGITQSPKYLFRKEGQNVTLSCEQNLNHDAMYWYRQDPGQGLRLIYYSQIVNDFQKGDIAEGYSVSREKKESFPLTVTSAQKNPTAFYLCARTPLAGVYNEQFFGPGTRLTVL.

This clone has just a few counts. This CDR3 reads CASSQDLGRGEHSGNTIYF. DNA for the CDR3: TGCGCCAGCAGCCAAGATCTGGGCCGGGGGGAACACTCCGGAAACACCATATATTTT. J is TRBJ1-3 and V is TRBV4-3; D perhaps matches TRBD1 (5 bases). Trimming stripped 0 bases from V and 4 bases from J, with 22 bases between. Germline V gives CDR1 LGHNA, CDR2 YSLEER. There are 19 residues in the CDR3.

The gene calls are TRBV27 and TRBJ2-7; TRBD1 agrees at 11 bases. Germline V gene sequence: CDR1 MNHEY, CDR2 SMNVEV (reference sequence). The junction had 12 bases not matched to a gene; V was cut back by 6 bases and J by 2 bases. This CDR3 is 17 amino acids long. The CDR3 nucleotides are TGTGCCAGCAGGGGGATGGGCGGGACAGGGGGTCCCTACGAGCAGTACTTC. Translation gives CASRGMGGTGGPYEQYF.

Regarding this clone: Other DNA sequences of this sample code for an identical CDR3. J is TRBJ2-7 and V is TRBV5-1, with 7 nucleotides matching TRBD2. Germline V gene data show CDR1 as SGHRS and CDR2 as YFSETQ. This CDR3 has 16 amino acids. J was trimmed by 1 base and V by 0 bases; bases with no gene match: 7. In DNA, the CDR3 is TGCGCCAGCAGCTTGGGGTCGGCTAGCGGTTCCTACGAGCAGTACTTC. It encodes CASSLGSASGSYEQYF.

The genes are TRBV6-5 and TRBJ1-5; tentatively, D is TRBD1 (5 bases). The germline gives CDR1 MNHEY, CDR2 SVGAGI. The CDR3 contains 15 residues. V lost 0 bases and J lost 4, with 10 bases in between. In DNA, the CDR3 is TGTGCCAGCAGTTACTCCCAGGGTAGGAATCAGCCCCAGCATTTT. Translated: CASSYSQGRNQPQHF.

The chain couples TRBV27 to TRBJ2-3, with 10 bases fitting TRBD1. Germline lookup yields CDR1 MNHEY and CDR2 SMNVEV (reference sequence). This CDR3 comprises 14 residues. With 7 bases clipped from V and 4 bases from J, the junction kept 5 bases outside the gene matches. Here the CDR3 reads CASKRDRGADTQYF. The CDR3 nucleotides read TGTGCCAGCAAGAGGGACAGGGGCGCAGATACGCAGTATTTT.

The chain couples TRBV7-3 to TRBJ2-3; no clear D. The V end was cut by 3 bases, the J end by 0 bases, with 10 bases between. This CDR3 has 15 residues. From germline, CDR1 is SGHTA and CDR2 FQGTGA. CDR3 coding DNA: TGTGCCAGCAGCTTGTACCCTTCTAGCACAGATACGCAGTATTTT. As protein: CASSLYPSSTDTQYF.

The chain uses TRBV30 and TRBJ1-1; 7 bases line up with TRBD1. The CDR3 runs 13 residues. V trimming: 3 bases; J trimming: 4 bases; junction bases outside the gene matches: 5. Germline V gene data show CDR1 as GTSNPN and CDR2 as SVGIG (reference sequence). The CDR3 protein is CAWSRGAATEAFF. CDR3 nucleotide sequence: TGTGCCTGGAGCAGGGGGGCAGCCACTGAAGCTTTCTTT.

This clone was seen only a few times. The gene calls are TRBV9 and TRBJ2-3; the D gene is possibly TRBD2 (5 bases). V was clipped by 0 bases and J by 1 base, with 12 bases between them. Germline V gene lookup returns CDR1 SGDLS and CDR2 YYNGEE. This CDR3 has 16 amino acids. CDR3 protein: CASSVEGGGGTDTQYF. CDR3 in DNA: TGTGCCAGCAGCGTAGAGGGCGGAGGTGGCACAGATACGCAGTATTTT.

The chain recombines TRBV7-9 with TRBJ2-1; 7 nucleotides align to TRBD1. The J segment lost 9 bases and the V segment lost 5 bases, leaving 10 bases of the junction unmatched. Germline CDR1 and CDR2: SEHNR and FQNEAQ (reference sequence). CDR3 length equals 14 residues. The CDR3 nucleotides read TGTGCCAGCAGCCTCCTACAGGGGTCGGCTGAGCAGTTCTTC. Protein product: CASSLLQGSAEQFF.

The chain employs TRBV5-4 and TRBJ1-1; TRBD1 matches 7 bases. Losses at the gene ends were 0 bases for V and 3 bases for J; bases not matched to a gene: 11. CDR1 and CDR2 from the germline V gene are SGHNT and YYREEE (reference sequence). CDR3 length: 17 residues. CDR3 in DNA: TGTGCCAGCAGCTTGGACCCAACAGGGGCACGGGACACTGAAGCTTTCTTT. This gives the protein CASSLDPTGARDTEAFF.

This rearrangement joins TRBV5-1 to TRBJ2-3; the match to TRBD1 covers 7 bases. Trimming cost V 2 bases and J 2 bases; bases outside gene matches: 11. CDR1 is SGHRS and CDR2 is YFSETQ in the germline V gene. The CDR3 length is 17 residues. The chain's CDR3 is CASSFRNGQAPTDTQYF. CDR3 DNA sequence: TGCGCCAGCAGCTTTCGAAATGGACAGGCACCCACAGATACGCAGTATTTT. Complete variable domain (other parts from reference TRBV5-1 and TRBJ2-3): KAGVTQTPRYLIKTRGQQVTLSCSPISGHRSVSWYQQTPGQGLQFLFEYFSETQRNKGNFPGRFSGRQFSNSRSEMNVSTLELGDSALYLCASSFRNGQAPTDTQYFGPGTRLTVL.

Details on this clone: At the DNA level, this CDR3 is encoded by other sequences in the same sample as well. V usage is TRBV5-1 and J usage is TRBJ2-3; D gene uncertain. Germline V gene data show CDR1 as SGHRS and CDR2 as YFSETQ. The CDR3 has 12 residues. Trimming left V 4 bases short and J 5 bases short, with 8 bases between. The CDR3 sequence: CASSPPGDTQYF. For the CDR3, the DNA is TGCGCCAGCAGCCCGCCCGGAGATACGCAGTATTTT.

V is TRBV4-1 and J is TRBJ2-1; 7 bases map to TRBD2. Per the germline V gene, CDR1 is MGHRA and CDR2 is YSYEKL. This CDR3 spans 15 amino acids. Trimming removed 5 bases from V and 8 bases from J; junction bases left unmatched: 12. The CDR3 sequence is CASSYSGRLGDEQFF. The CDR3 nucleotides are TGCGCCAGCAGCTATAGCGGGCGATTGGGCGATGAGCAGTTCTTC.

The J gene is TRBJ2-7, the V gene TRBV6-6, with 7 nucleotides matching TRBD2. V lost 5 bases and J lost 2; bases outside the gene matches: 9. The germline V gene has CDR1 MNHNY and CDR2 SVGAGI (reference sequence). The CDR3 is 15 amino acids. DNA of the CDR3: TGTGCCAGCAGTCTAGGGAGGGCATTTGCCTACGAGCAGTACTTC. Translating gives CASSLGRAFAYEQYF.

The chain combines TRBV10-3 with TRBJ2-7, with TRBD1 identical over 8 bases. V dropped 7 bases and J dropped 6; count of bases not matched to a gene: 11. CDR3 length: 14 residues. Germline CDR1 and CDR2: ENHRY and SYGVKD. DNA for the CDR3: TGTGCCATCACCTCGGACAGGGACCTCGCCGAGCAGTACTTC. Protein product: CAITSDRDLAEQYF.

The rearrangement uses TRBV5-1 and TRBJ2-7; D uncertain. The CDR3 spans 14 residues. Germline-derived CDR1 and CDR2 are SGHRS and YFSETQ. V was trimmed by 0 bases and J by 6 bases, leaving 13 bases between them. CDR3 sequence: CASSLGPQAGEQYF. The CDR3 DNA reads TGCGCCAGCAGCTTGGGGCCTCAGGCCGGCGAGCAGTACTTC.

This clone is a singleton in its sample. This chain uses TRBV5-5 with TRBJ2-7, with D unclear. The CDR3 spans 12 residues. Germline V gene lookup returns CDR1 SGHKS and CDR2 YYEKEE (reference sequence). Trimming took 4 bases from V and 12 from J, leaving 17 bases between them. CDR3: CASSEIERAVYF. The DNA of the CDR3 is TGTGCCAGCAGCGAAATCGAAAGGGCGGTGTACTTC.

Details on this clone: Other DNA variants within this sample encode the same CDR3. The genes are TRBV7-9 and TRBJ2-5; no reliable D call. The CDR3 extends over 12 amino acids. CDR1 and CDR2 from the germline V gene are SEHNR and FQNEAQ (reference sequence). Trimming removed 1 base from V and 5 bases from J, with 5 bases in between. The CDR3 DNA sequence: TGTGCCAGCAGCTTAGTGGGGGAGACCCAGTACTTC. Protein: CASSLVGETQYF.

CDR3 region: CASSPELAGAYNEQFF. The DNA of the CDR3 is TGTGCCAGCAGCCCCGAACTAGCGGGGGCCTACAATGAGCAGTTCTTC. The chain is built from TRBV11-2 and TRBJ2-1; 11 bases align to TRBD2. The trim removed 5 bases at V and 2 bases at J, leaving 5 bases unmatched. This CDR3 has 16 amino acids. Germline V gene data show CDR1 as SGHAT and CDR2 as FQNNGV.

This clone was picked up a small number of times. This rearrangement joins TRBV5-8 to TRBJ1-1; D may be TRBD1 (6 bases). Germline CDR1 and CDR2: SGHTS and YDEGEE. V gave up 0 bases and J gave up 0 bases, with 15 bases separating them. This CDR3 has 17 residues. The CDR3 spells CASSLVSGVLMNTEAFF. The CDR3 coding sequence is TGTGCCAGCAGCTTGGTTTCAGGGGTGTTGATGAACACTGAAGCTTTCTTT.

Here the CDR3 reads CASSPRDTSRAQYF. The CDR3 coding sequence is TGTGCCAGCTCACCGAGGGACACATCAAGGGCGCAGTACTTC. The chain recombines TRBV18 with TRBJ2-7, with D perhaps matching TRBD1 (6 bases). The CDR3 totals 14 residues. Trimming shortened V by 3 bases and J by 9 bases, and 18 bases separated the two germline ends. Germline assignment: CDR1 KGHSH and CDR2 LQKENI.

The chain has TRBV5-1 and TRBJ2-2, with TRBD2 matching over 8 bases. There are 15 residues in the CDR3. Germline loops: CDR1 SGHRS, CDR2 YFSETQ. Trimming at V came to 4 bases and at J to 1 base, leaving 3 bases not matched to a gene. The CDR3 is CASSPGGGNTGELFF. For the CDR3, the DNA is TGCGCCAGCAGCCCCGGGGGGGGGAACACCGGGGAGCTGTTTTTT.

The gene calls are TRBV20-1 and TRBJ1-1; D remains ambiguous. The CDR3 runs to 11 residues. Germline V gene data show CDR1 as DFQATT and CDR2 as SNEGSKA (reference sequence). CDR3 sequence reads: CRMARRAEAFF. The CDR3 DNA is TGCAGGATGGCAAGGAGAGCTGAAGCTTTCTTT.